This T cell receptor (beta chain) was retrieved from a study of T cells in localized non-small cell lung cancer. Notes on the study in general: Increased T cell density in blood showed an association with longer overall survival. Sequence data derive from only one tumor region, so heterogeneity remains possible. Uninvolved adjacent lung had the highest recorded T cell clonality, with tumor below it.

This CDR3 comprises 13 residues. Germline V CDR1 and CDR2: SGHTA, FQGNSA. Between the trimmed V and J ends, which lost 1 base and 8 bases, there was a span of 11 bases. On this clone itself: What it recognizes is unknown.

Sequencing used immunoSEQ multiplex PCR; TCRdb keeps in-frame clones, though not all of them. The sample has approximately 72,000 clones; 80% to 90% are singletons. The chain couples TRBV7-2 to TRBJ1-2; perhaps TRBD1 as D (5 bases). The specimen comprised peripheral blood, sampled before any cancer treatment. This clonotype was obtained from a female donor aged 60 or older with stage I lung adenocarcinoma. Written as DNA, the CDR3 is TGTGCCAGCAGCTTAGGGGGGGAGAGGGGCTACACCTTC. It translates to CASSLGGERGYTF.